This is a list of T cell receptor beta chains from one sample in a study of T cells after yellow fever vaccination. TCRdb re-analysed the 5' RACE reads in MiXCR, keeping a single row per CDR3 protein. The data show about 110,000 distinct CDR3 sequences, approximately 8.4% seen once. The sample here was CD8+ T cells sorted from PBMCs, taken 45 days after the yellow fever booster vaccination. The origin of the receptors is a man aged 30 to 39 who received the YFV17D yellow fever vaccine. Each CDR3 is given with its conserved first and last residue. The order of the fields is clone size, D gene, V gene, J gene, CDR3 protein, CDR3 DNA. The D gene is left open where the match is weak. Not every row has a clone size; where given, it reads once, few, many or a size class.

>few|-|TRBV20-1|TRBJ2-2
CSAEVELKAGELFF
TGCAGTGCTGAGGTCGAGCTAAAGGCCGGGGAGCTGTTTTTT
>many|TRBD2|TRBV4-3|TRBJ2-3
CASSQDGEREPYSTDTQYF
TGCGCCAGCAGCCAAGATGGCGAGCGGGAACCTTATAGCACAGATACGCAGTATTTT
>-|TRBD2|TRBV7-6|TRBJ2-1
CASSSPGTSGSDEQFF
TGTGCCAGCAGCTCCCCCGGGACTAGCGGGAGCGATGAGCAGTTCTTC
>many|-|TRBV6-5|TRBJ2-5
CASSYYSGPRETQYF
TGTGCCAGCAGTTACTATTCGGGCCCGCGGGAGACCCAGTACTTC
>many|TRBD1|TRBV13|TRBJ1-3
CASNVRDRGGNTIYF
TGTGCCAGCAACGTCCGGGACAGGGGAGGAAACACCATATATTTT
>many|TRBD2|TRBV5-5|TRBJ2-7
CASRLAGLGYEQYF
TGTGCCAGCAGATTAGCGGGCTTAGGTTACGAGCAGTACTTC
>many|-|TRBV9|TRBJ2-3
CASNGLKEYADTQYF
TGTGCCAGCAATGGTTTGAAGGAGTATGCAGATACGCAGTATTTT
>many|-|TRBV7-9|TRBJ2-2
CASSFGPSNTGELFF
TGTGCCAGCAGCTTCGGACCATCGAACACCGGGGAGCTGTTTTTT
>few|-|TRBV5-1|TRBJ2-7
CASSSDSPSSYEQYF
TGCGCCAGCAGCTCCGACAGTCCGAGCTCCTACGAGCAGTACTTC
>many|TRBD2|TRBV6-5|TRBJ2-1
CASSSGTSYNEQFF
TGTGCCAGCAGTTCCGGGACTAGTTACAATGAGCAGTTCTTC
>many|-|TRBV29-1|TRBJ2-1
CSGESSYNEQFF
TGCAGCGGTGAGAGTTCCTACAATGAGCAGTTCTTC
>many|TRBD1|TRBV9|TRBJ2-3
CASRGQGGTDTQYF
TGTGCCAGCAGGGGACAGGGAGGCACAGATACGCAGTATTTT
>few|-|TRBV6-2/TRBV6-3|TRBJ1-1
CASSSGPPAPTEAFF
TGTGCCAGCAGTTCGGGACCGCCTGCGCCCACTGAAGCTTTCTTT
>-|-|TRBV6-1|TRBJ2-2
CATSQENTGELFF
TGTGCCACCTCTCAGGAGAACACCGGGGAGCTGTTTTTT
>many|-|TRBV9|TRBJ2-2
CASSRTAGELFF
TGTGCCAGCAGCCGGACAGCGGGGGAGCTGTTTTTT
>many|-|TRBV4-3|TRBJ2-7
CASSREGGQPYEQYF
TGCGCCAGCAGCCGAGAAGGCGGACAACCCTACGAGCAGTACTTC
>-|-|TRBV7-2|TRBJ2-7
CASSHNRGAGAWEQYF
TGTGCCAGCAGCCACAACAGGGGTGCGGGAGCATGGGAGCAGTACTTC
>many|-|TRBV29-1|TRBJ2-2
CSVHTGTTNTGELFF
TGCAGCGTGCACACCGGGACCACGAACACCGGGGAGCTGTTTTTT
>few|TRBD2|TRBV29-1|TRBJ2-1
CSVDGGSRLAGGDYNEQFF
TGCAGCGTTGATGGAGGGAGCCGACTAGCGGGAGGGGACTACAATGAGCAGTTCTTC
>-|-|TRBV27|TRBJ2-5
CASTSGETQYF
TGTGCCAGTACCTCGGGGGAGACCCAGTACTTC
>-|-|TRBV4-3|TRBJ2-3
CASSQDVQGWGTDTQYF
TGCGCCAGCAGCCAAGATGTCCAGGGTTGGGGCACAGATACGCAGTATTTT
>many|-|TRBV4-3|TRBJ1-4
CASSRDGATNEKLFF
TGCGCCAGCAGCCGGGACGGTGCAACTAATGAAAAACTGTTTTTT
>many|-|TRBV28|TRBJ2-5
CASSFRGHQETQYF
TGTGCCAGCAGTTTTCGAGGGCACCAAGAGACCCAGTACTTC
>many|TRBD2|TRBV12-3/TRBV12-4|TRBJ2-1
CASSLAAGTYNEQFF
TGTGCCAGCAGTTTGGCAGCGGGAACCTACAATGAGCAGTTCTTC